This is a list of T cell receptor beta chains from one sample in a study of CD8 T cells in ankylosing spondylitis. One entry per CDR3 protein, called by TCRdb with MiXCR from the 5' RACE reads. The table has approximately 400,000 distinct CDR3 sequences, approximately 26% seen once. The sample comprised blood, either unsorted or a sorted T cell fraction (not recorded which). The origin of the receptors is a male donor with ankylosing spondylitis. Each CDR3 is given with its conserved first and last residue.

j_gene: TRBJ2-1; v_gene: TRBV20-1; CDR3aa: CSSREGAAYNEQFF
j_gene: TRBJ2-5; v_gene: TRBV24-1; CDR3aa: CATSEQGHETQYF
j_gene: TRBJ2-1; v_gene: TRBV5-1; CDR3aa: CASSRGPGQGYEQFF
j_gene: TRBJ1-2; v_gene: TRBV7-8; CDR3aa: CASSRGDRGAYGYTF
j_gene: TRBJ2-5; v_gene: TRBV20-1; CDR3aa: CSARVGSGRETQYF
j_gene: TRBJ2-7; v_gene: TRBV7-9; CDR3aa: CASSTKTGNYEQYF
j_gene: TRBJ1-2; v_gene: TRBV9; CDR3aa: CASSVGQSYGYTF
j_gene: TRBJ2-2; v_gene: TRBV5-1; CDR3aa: CASSPAVAGSNTGELFF
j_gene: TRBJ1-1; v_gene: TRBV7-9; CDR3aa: CASSYLQVAEAFF
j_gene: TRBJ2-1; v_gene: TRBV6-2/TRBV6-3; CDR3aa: CASSSWSYNEQFF
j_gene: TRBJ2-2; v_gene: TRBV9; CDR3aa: CASSVAASGSGGPGELFF
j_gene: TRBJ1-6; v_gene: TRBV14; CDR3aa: CASSSTRYNSPLHF
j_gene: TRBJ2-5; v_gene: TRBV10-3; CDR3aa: CAIRNPGAIQETQYF
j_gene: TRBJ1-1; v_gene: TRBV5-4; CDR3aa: CASSFTTGNTEAFF
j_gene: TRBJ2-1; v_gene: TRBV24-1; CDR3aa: CATSDLQGFSYNEQFF
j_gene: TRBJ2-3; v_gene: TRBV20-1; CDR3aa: CSARELAGYDTQYF
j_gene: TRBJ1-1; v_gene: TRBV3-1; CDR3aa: CATTNFGGNTEAFF
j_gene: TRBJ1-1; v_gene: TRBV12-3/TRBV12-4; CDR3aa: CASSLKGGPLNTEAFF
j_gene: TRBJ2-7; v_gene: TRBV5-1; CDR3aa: CASSEQGGRALEQYF
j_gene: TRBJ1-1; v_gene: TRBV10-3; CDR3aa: CAISREDSGGSAFF
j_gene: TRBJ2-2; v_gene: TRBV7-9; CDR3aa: CASSRDVAGELFF
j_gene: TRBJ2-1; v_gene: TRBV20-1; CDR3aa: CSISGSAYNEQFF
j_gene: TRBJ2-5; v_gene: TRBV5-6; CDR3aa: CASSEVRLAVKETQYF
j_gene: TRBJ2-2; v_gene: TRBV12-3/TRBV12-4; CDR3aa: CASSSSSGRGGASNTGELFF
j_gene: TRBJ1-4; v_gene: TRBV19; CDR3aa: CASSGTVAVEKLFF
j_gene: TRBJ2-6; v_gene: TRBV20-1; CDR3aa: CSASGQVGANVLTF
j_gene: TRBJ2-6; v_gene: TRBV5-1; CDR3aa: CASREDGANVLTF
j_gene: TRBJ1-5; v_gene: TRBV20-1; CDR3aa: CSASRQGNQPQHF
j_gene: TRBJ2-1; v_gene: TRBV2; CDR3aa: CASSREGRYNEQFF
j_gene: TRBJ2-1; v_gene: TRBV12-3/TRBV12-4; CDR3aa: CASTPRPNEQFF
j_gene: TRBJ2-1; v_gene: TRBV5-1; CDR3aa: CASSLEGLPGNEQFF
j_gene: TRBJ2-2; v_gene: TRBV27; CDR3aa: CASSPTGRLVTGELFF
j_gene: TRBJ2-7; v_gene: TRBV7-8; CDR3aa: CASSFRQAPSSYEQYF
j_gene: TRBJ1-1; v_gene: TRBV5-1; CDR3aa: CASSSAGTQGTEAFF
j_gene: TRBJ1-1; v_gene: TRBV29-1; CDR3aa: CSVLNRATEAFF
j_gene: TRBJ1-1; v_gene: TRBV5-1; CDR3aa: CASSSGQGENTEAFF
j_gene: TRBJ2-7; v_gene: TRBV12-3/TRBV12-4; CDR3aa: CASGRDRVTYEQYF